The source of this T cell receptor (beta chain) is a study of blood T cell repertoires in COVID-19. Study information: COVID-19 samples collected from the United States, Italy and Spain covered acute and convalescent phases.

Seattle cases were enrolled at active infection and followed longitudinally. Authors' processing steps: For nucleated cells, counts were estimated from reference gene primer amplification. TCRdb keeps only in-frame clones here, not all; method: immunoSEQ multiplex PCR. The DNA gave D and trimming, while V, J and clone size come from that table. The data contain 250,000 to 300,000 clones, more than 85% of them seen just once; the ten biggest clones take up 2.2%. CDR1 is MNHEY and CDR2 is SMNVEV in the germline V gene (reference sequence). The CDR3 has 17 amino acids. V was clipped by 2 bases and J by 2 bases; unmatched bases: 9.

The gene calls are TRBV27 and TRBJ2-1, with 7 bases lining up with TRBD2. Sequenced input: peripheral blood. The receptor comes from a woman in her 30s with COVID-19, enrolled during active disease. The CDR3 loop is CASSLIAPGGPYNEQFF. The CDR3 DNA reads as TGTGCCAGCAGTTTAATCGCCCCGGGAGGACCCTACAATGAGCAGTTCTTC.